The 4 T cell receptor beta chains below come from one sample, sequenced in a study of early T cells in non-severe SARS-CoV-2 infection. From the 5' RACE reads, TCRdb called clonotypes with MiXCR, one entry per CDR3 protein. The sample gives around 78,000 distinct CDR3 sequences, about 14% of which show up once; under 4% is in the top ten. The sequencing input was whole blood. The receptors were gathered from an adult who was a healthcare worker with PCR-confirmed SARS-CoV-2 infection or an uninfected control (not recorded which).

This clonotype was detected many times. The chain recombines TRBV4-1 with TRBJ1-1; possible D gene TRBD1, 5 bases. Trimming took 1 base from V and 3 from J, leaving 12 bases between them. The CDR3 runs 15 residues. In germline, CDR1 is MGHRA, CDR2 YSYEKL. The DNA for the CDR3 is TGCGCCAGCAGCCAAGGGGTGGGCAGGGACACTGAAGCTTTCTTT. Amino acids: CASSQGVGRDTEAFF.

The J gene is TRBJ2-1, the V gene TRBV9; D might be TRBD2 (6 bases). Per germline, CDR1 SGDLS and CDR2 YYNGEE. Between the trimmed V and J ends, which lost 3 bases and 6 bases, there was a span of 16 bases. The CDR3 contains 15 residues. The CDR3 region has the DNA TGTGCCAGCAGCGCCCGGGACTTGAAGATCAATGAGCAGTTCTTC. This encodes CASSARDLKINEQFF.

This clonotype has only a few counts. CDR3 in DNA: TGTGCCAGCTCACAGGGAACATCCTACGAGCAGTACTTC. Translating it yields CASSQGTSYEQYF. The gene calls are TRBV18 and TRBJ2-7; D uncertain. This CDR3 has 13 amino acids. Deletions cut 4 bases from V and 1 base from J, with 8 bases between. CDR1 is KGHSH, CDR2 LQKENI, per germline.

The sample holds a few counts of this clonotype. The V call is TRBV18, the J call TRBJ1-5, with D unresolved. Germline V gene lookup returns CDR1 KGHSH and CDR2 LQKENI. Trimming stripped 2 bases from V and 4 bases from J, with 3 bases between. This CDR3 spans 12 amino acids. CDR3 region: CASSPTNQPQHF. The DNA of the CDR3 is TGTGCCAGCTCACCAACTAATCAGCCCCAGCATTTT.